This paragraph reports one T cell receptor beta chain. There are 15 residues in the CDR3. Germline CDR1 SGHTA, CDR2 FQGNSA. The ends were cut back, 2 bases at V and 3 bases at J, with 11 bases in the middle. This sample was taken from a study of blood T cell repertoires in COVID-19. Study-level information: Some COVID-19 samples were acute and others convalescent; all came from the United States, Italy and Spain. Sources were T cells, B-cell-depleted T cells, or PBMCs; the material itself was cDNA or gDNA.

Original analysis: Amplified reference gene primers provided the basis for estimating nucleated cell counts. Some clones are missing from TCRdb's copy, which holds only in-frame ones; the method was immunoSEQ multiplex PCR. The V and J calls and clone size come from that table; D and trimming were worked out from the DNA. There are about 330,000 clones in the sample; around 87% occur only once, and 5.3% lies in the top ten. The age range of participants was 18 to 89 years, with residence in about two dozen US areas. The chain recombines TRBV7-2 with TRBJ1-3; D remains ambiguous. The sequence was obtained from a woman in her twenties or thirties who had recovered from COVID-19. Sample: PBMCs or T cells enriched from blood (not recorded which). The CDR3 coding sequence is TGTGCCAGCAGCTTAAGATGGCAGATTGGAAACACCATATATTTT. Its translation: CASSLRWQIGNTIYF. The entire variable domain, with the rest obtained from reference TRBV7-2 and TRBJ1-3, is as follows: GAGVSQSPSNKVTEKGKDVELRCDPISGHTALYWYRQSLGQGLEFLIYFQGNSAPDKSGLPSDRFSAERTGGSVSTLTIQRTQQEDSAVYLCASSLRWQIGNTIYFGEGSWLTVV.